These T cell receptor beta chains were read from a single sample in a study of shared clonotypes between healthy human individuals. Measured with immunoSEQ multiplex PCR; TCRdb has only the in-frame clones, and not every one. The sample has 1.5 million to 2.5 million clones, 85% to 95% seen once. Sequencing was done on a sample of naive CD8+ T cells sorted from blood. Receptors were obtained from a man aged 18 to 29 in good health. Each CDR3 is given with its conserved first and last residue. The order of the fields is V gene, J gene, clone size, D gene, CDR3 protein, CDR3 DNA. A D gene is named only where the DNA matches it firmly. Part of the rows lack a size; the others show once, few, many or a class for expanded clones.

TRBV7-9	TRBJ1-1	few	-	CASWPSDSSILNTEAFF	TGTGCCAGCTGGCCCTCGGACAGCTCTATTCTGAACACTGAAGCTTTCTTT
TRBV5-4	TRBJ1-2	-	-	CASSSLGTTNYGYTF	TGTGCCAGCAGCTCTCTTGGTACAACTAACTATGGCTACACCTTC
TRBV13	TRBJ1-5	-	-	CASSSQGSNQPQHF	TGTGCCAGCAGCTCGCAGGGAAGCAATCAGCCCCAGCATTTT
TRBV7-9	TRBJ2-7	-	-	CASSPGGGRQAPSVQYF	TGTGCCAGCAGCCCAGGGGGGGGACGACAGGCCCCGAGCGTGCAGTACTTC
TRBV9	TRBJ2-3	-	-	CASSVGLTDTQYF	TGTGCCAGCAGCGTAGGGCTCACAGATACGCAGTATTTT
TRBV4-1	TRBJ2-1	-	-	CASSQGSTGFYEQFF	TGCGCCAGCAGCCAAGGGTCAACAGGGTTCTATGAGCAGTTCTTC
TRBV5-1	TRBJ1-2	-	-	CASSLDRASYGYTF	TGCGCCAGCAGCTTGGACCGAGCCTCCTATGGCTACACCTTC
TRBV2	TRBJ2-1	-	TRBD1	CASSLGQAELYNEQFF	TGTGCCAGCAGCCTAGGACAGGCGGAACTCTACAATGAGCAGTTCTTC
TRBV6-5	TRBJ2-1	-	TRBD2	CASRPLAEGHGQFF	TGTGCCAGCAGGCCACTAGCGGAGGGACACGGGCAGTTCTTC
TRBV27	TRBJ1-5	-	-	CASSLGPGSNQPQHF	TGTGCCAGCAGTTTGGGCCCCGGGAGCAATCAGCCCCAGCATTTT
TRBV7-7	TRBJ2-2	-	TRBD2	CASSPTSGRANTGELFF	TGTGCTAGCAGCCCCACGAGCGGGAGGGCCAACACCGGGGAGCTGTTTTTT
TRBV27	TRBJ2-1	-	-	CASSLVGTNEQFF	TGTGCCAGCAGTTTAGTGGGGACCAATGAGCAGTTCTTC
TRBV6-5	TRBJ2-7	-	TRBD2	CASSYSSGSSEQYF	TGTGCCAGCAGTTATTCTAGCGGGAGTTCTGAGCAGTACTTC
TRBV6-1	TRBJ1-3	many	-	CASSEATRPRPGDTIYF	TGTGCCAGCAGTGAAGCAACAAGGCCCCGTCCTGGGGACACCATATATTTT
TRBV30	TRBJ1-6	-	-	CASTSPGLNNSPLHF	TGTGCCTCGACCTCCCCGGGACTTAATAATTCACCCCTCCACTTT
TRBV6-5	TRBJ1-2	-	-	CASAPGQSKAYTF	TGTGCCAGCGCCCCCGGACAGTCAAAGGCCTACACCTTC
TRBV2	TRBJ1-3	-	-	CASSEAGEGVGNTIYF	TGTGCCAGCAGTGAAGCTGGTGAGGGGGTTGGAAACACCATATATTTT
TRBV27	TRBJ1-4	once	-	CASSDAQGVNEKLFF	TGTGCCAGCAGCGATGCACAGGGAGTTAACGAAAAACTGTTTTTT
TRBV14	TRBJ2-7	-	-	CASSRRVASWDYEQYF	TGTGCCAGCAGCCGCCGCGTGGCGTCGTGGGACTACGAGCAGTACTTC
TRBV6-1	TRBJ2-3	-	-	CASKGSSDTQYF	TGTGCTTCGAAGGGGTCTTCAGATACGCAGTATTTT
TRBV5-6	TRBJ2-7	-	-	CASSSSVSYEQYF	TGTGCCAGCAGCAGCAGCGTATCCTACGAGCAGTACTTC
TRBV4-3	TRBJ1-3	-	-	CASSQDPPGLGVTIYF	TGCGCCAGCAGCCAAGACCCCCCGGGTTTGGGTGTCACCATATATTTT
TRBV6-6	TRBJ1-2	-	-	CASSYSGSLYGYTF	TGTGCCAGCAGTTACTCGGGCAGCCTCTATGGCTACACCTTC